What follows are 8 T cell receptor beta chains derived from one specimen sequenced in a study of cytomegalovirus exposure and HLA in healthy donors. Primers: 60 Vbeta forward and 13 Jbeta reverse. The protocol was immunoSEQ multiplex PCR, while the TCRdb copy is restricted to in-frame clones and leaves out a portion. The sample lists about 160,000 clones, 70% to 85% seen once, with about 4.5% in the top ten. Specimen: PBMCs. Receptors originate from a man aged 40-49 years in good health and CMV-seronegative.

The V and J genes are TRBV30 and TRBJ2-7; D call uncertain. The V end lost 3 bases, the J end lost 1 base, and 13 bases lay between the germline ends. Germline V lookup: CDR1 GTSNPN, CDR2 SVGIG (reference sequence). The CDR3 is made up of 14 amino acids. The CDR3 nucleotides are TGTGCCTGGAGCCTAGGTGGGTCTTCCTACGAGCAGTACTTC. Its translation is CAWSLGGSSYEQYF.

The V and J genes are TRBV7-3 and TRBJ2-1; 9 bases line up with TRBD1. The CDR3 has 13 residues. Losses at the gene ends were 5 bases for V and 6 bases for J; bases not matched to a gene: 2. The germline CDR1 and CDR2 sequences are SGHTA and FQGTGA. Here the CDR3 reads CASSKTGGNEQFF. CDR3 sequence (DNA): TGTGCCAGCAGCAAGACAGGGGGCAATGAGCAGTTCTTC.

This rearrangement joins TRBV4-2 to TRBJ2-1, with unresolved D. V shed 4 bases and J shed 6 bases, with 16 bases lying between them. Germline CDR1 is LGHNA and CDR2 is YNFKEQ. The CDR3 covers 15 residues. CDR3 coding DNA: TGTGCCAGCAGCCCTGGAACTGGGCAGCTCAATGAGCAGTTCTTC. It codes for CASSPGTGQLNEQFF.

The V gene is TRBV25-1, the J gene TRBJ1-2; maybe TRBD1 (6 bases). V was cut by 6 bases and J by 4 bases, with 6 bases left in between. Germline values: CDR1 MGHDK, CDR2 SYGVNS. The CDR3 length is 11 residues. For the CDR3, the DNA is TGTGCCAGCAGACAGGGCTATGGCTACACCTTC. Its protein is CASRQGYGYTF.

The V gene is TRBV9, the J gene TRBJ2-2, with TRBD1 as a possible D gene (5 bases). The V and J ends lost 2 bases and 8 bases respectively, with 10 bases between them. Germline assignment: CDR1 SGDLS and CDR2 YYNGEE. This CDR3 is built from 13 residues. The CDR3 coding sequence is TGTGCCAGCAGCGTCAGGGTGGGAGGGGAGCTGTTTTTT. As protein: CASSVRVGGELFF.

This clone was detected a few times. The chain links TRBV11-3 to TRBJ2-3; TRBD2 matches at 7 bases. The CDR3 is 15 residues long. The J segment lost 6 bases and the V segment lost 1 base, leaving 7 bases of the junction unmatched. CDR1 is SGHNT and CDR2 is YENEEA in the germline V gene. CDR3 nucleotide sequence: TGTGCCAGCAGCTTAGGAGGACTAGAGGGTGATACGCAGTATTTT. Translation: CASSLGGLEGDTQYF.

This clone was seen only once. This chain joins TRBV19 and TRBJ2-2; 8 bases agree with TRBD1. V was clipped by 5 bases and J by 4 bases; unmatched bases: 9. The CDR3 is made up of 16 amino acids. Germline V gives CDR1 LNHDA, CDR2 SQIVND (reference sequence). The CDR3, as DNA: TGTGCCAGTAGTCTCCCGACAGGGGTTTCCACCGGGGAGCTGTTTTTT. This encodes CASSLPTGVSTGELFF.

This rearrangement joins TRBV2 to TRBJ2-3, with a tentative D call TRBD2 (6 bases). The CDR3 has 11 amino acids. Germline CDR1 is SNHLY and CDR2 is FYNNEI. Trimming left V 7 bases short and J 6 bases short, with 8 bases between. The DNA for the CDR3 is TGTGCCAGCACACTAGCCGATACGCAGTATTTT. Translation: CASTLADTQYF.